Below, 30 T cell receptor beta chains from the same sample are listed, as sequenced in a study of blood T cells in healthy people across ages (dated by TCRdb to the mid-2010s). Library method: 5' RACE. The instrument given in TCRdb is Illumina HiSeq 2500. The second PCR ran for roughly 7 to 12 cycles and used a J-beta primer mix along with a sample-barcoded 5' primer. TCRdb reran the public reads through fastp at Q25 and MiXCR, keeping productive beta chains. One record per CDR3 amino acid sequence lists the most common genes and DNA. Counted in this sample were 1.4 million or so distinct CDR3 sequences; 40% to 45% of them appeared once. Around 4% of the sample is taken by the ten largest. The specimen sequenced was blood. Every receptor here comes from a woman between 18 and 29 years old in good health.

With regard to this clonotype: This CDR3 fails to terminate in the conserved phenylalanine or tryptophan, so it likely reflects a read error. The chain couples TRBV6-5 to TRBJ2-5; D uncertain. Germline V gene sequence: CDR1 MNHEY, CDR2 SVGAGI. The CDR3 loop spans 14 amino acids. V lost 5 bases and J 1 base, leaving 11 bases between the germline ends. CDR3 in amino acids: CASSKGRFQETQYL. In DNA form, the CDR3 reads TGTGCCAGCAGTAAAGGACGGTTCCAAGAGACCCAGTACCTC.

The chain is built from TRBV12-3 or TRBV12-4 and TRBJ1-4; 9 bases match TRBD1. CDR3 length equals 17 residues. Trimming took 0 bases from V and 3 from J; bases not matched to a gene: 5. The CDR3 loop reads CASSLAKGQGPNEKLFF. CDR3 in DNA: TGTGCCAGCAGTTTAGCGAAGGGACAGGGCCCTAATGAAAAACTGTTTTTT.

V gene TRBV4-1 combines with J gene TRBJ1-2; D not certain. The CDR3 contains 15 residues. The V end lost 1 base, the J end lost 5 bases, and 14 bases lay between the germline ends. The V gene's germline CDR1 is MGHRA and CDR2 YSYEKL. CDR3 residues: CASSQGGRYGYGYTF. Written as DNA, the CDR3 is TGCGCCAGCAGCCAAGGTGGGCGATACGGTTATGGCTACACCTTC.

This clonotype was observed a few times. The chain links TRBV5-1 to TRBJ1-2; the D gene is possibly TRBD1 (6 bases). The CDR3 runs 15 residues. Trimming left V 5 bases short and J 4 bases short, with 18 bases between. Germline V gene data show CDR1 as SGHRS and CDR2 as YFSETQ. The CDR3 DNA reads as TGCGCCAGCAGTCGCCAACAGGGCAGTAGCTATGGCTACACCTTC. Translating it yields CASSRQQGSSYGYTF.

This clonotype was detected a few times. This chain connects TRBV4-1 to TRBJ1-6; D ambiguous. Trimming stripped 0 bases from V and 0 bases from J, with 12 bases between. The germline CDR1 and CDR2 sequences are MGHRA and YSYEKL. This CDR3 is built from 18 residues. CDR3 nucleotide sequence: TGCGCCAGCAGCCAAGATGGTCCGGGGAGCTCCTATAATTCACCCCTCCACTTT. Protein product: CASSQDGPGSSYNSPLHF.

The V call is TRBV19, the J call TRBJ1-1; perhaps TRBD1 as D (5 bases). Germline CDR1 LNHDA, CDR2 SQIVND (reference sequence). V lost 6 bases and J 12 bases, leaving 20 bases between the germline ends. The CDR3 runs to 13 residues. This CDR3 is CASSTRVSPNTFF. For the CDR3, the DNA is TGTGCCAGTAGCACCAGGGTCTCTCCGAATACTTTCTTT.

The chain is built from TRBV12-3 or TRBV12-4 and TRBJ1-2; 7 bases map to TRBD1. The CDR3 has 15 amino acids. Losses at the gene ends were 6 bases for V and 3 bases for J; bases not matched to a gene: 10. CDR3 in DNA: TGTGCCAGCAGCGCCGGGACAGCTGTACACTATGGCTACACCTTC. This encodes CASSAGTAVHYGYTF.

V gene TRBV25-1 combines with J gene TRBJ2-7; 11 nucleotides line up with TRBD1. CDR1 MGHDK and CDR2 SYGVNS come from the germline V gene. This CDR3 spans 14 amino acids. V shed 3 bases, J shed 5 bases, and the junction held 3 bases outside the gene matches. Written as DNA, the CDR3 is TGTGCCAGCAGTGACAGGACAGGGGGCCACGAGCAGTACTTC. Residues: CASSDRTGGHEQYF.

The chain employs TRBV3-1 and TRBJ1-1, with D perhaps TRBD1 (5 bases). The CDR3 has 13 residues. Germline CDR1 is LGHDT and CDR2 is YNNKEL (reference sequence). The germline V and J ends were trimmed by 1 base and 12 bases, with 15 bases remaining between them. Here the CDR3 reads CASSQGQGSLPFF. The DNA for the CDR3 is TGTGCCAGCAGCCAAGGGCAGGGAAGTTTGCCTTTCTTT.

Concerning this clonotype itself: The conserved phenylalanine or tryptophan is not found at the CDR3 terminus, so this likely reflects a read error. This chain links TRBV20-1 with TRBJ2-1; a weak D match, TRBD2 (6 bases). V gave up 6 bases and J gave up 0 bases, with 9 bases separating them. The V gene's germline CDR1 is DFQATT and CDR2 SNEGSKA (reference sequence). CDR3 length: 13 residues. The CDR3 loop is CSALGSSYNEQFL. Here the CDR3 DNA reads TGCAGTGCCCTCGGGAGCTCCTACAATGAGCAGTTCTTA.

This chain connects TRBV25-1 to TRBJ1-2; D might be TRBD1 (5 bases). The CDR3 length is 14 residues. The germline V gene encodes CDR1 MGHDK and CDR2 SYGVNS. Trimming cost V 1 base and J 3 bases, with 9 bases left between them. Here the CDR3 reads CASSELKGHYGYTF. The CDR3, as DNA: TGTGCCAGCAGTGAATTGAAGGGACACTATGGCTACACCTTC.

The chain carries TRBV7-9 and TRBJ1-1; 10 bases fit TRBD1. J was trimmed by 5 bases and V by 5 bases; bases with no gene match: 5. CDR3 length: 14 residues. Germline V gene data show CDR1 as SEHNR and CDR2 as FQNEAQ (reference sequence). The CDR3 loop is CASSAGQGTTEAFF. CDR3 in DNA: TGTGCCAGCAGCGCGGGACAGGGGACGACTGAAGCTTTCTTT.

The gene calls are TRBV5-1 and TRBJ2-5, with unresolved D. V was cut by 4 bases and J by 1 base, with 20 bases left in between. The germline V gene encodes CDR1 SGHRS and CDR2 YFSETQ. This CDR3 is built from 17 residues. This chain's CDR3 is CASSPARGFGVQETQYF. CDR3 in DNA: TGCGCCAGCAGCCCGGCCCGCGGCTTTGGGGTCCAAGAGACCCAGTACTTC.

This rearrangement joins TRBV27 to TRBJ2-2; 7 nucleotides match TRBD1. This CDR3 spans 15 amino acids. V lost 4 bases and J lost 6; bases outside the gene matches: 8. Germline loops: CDR1 MNHEY, CDR2 SMNVEV (reference sequence). The chain's CDR3 is CASSSQTGWAGELFF. DNA of the CDR3: TGTGCCAGCAGTTCCCAGACAGGGTGGGCCGGGGAGCTGTTTTTT.

The CDR3 bases are TGCAGTGCTAGAGCGGGACAGGGAAACTATGGCTACACCTTC. This codes for CSARAGQGNYGYTF. The chain employs TRBV20-1 and TRBJ1-2; TRBD1 matches 9 bases. The CDR3 loop spans 14 amino acids. Germline V gene sequence: CDR1 DFQATT, CDR2 SNEGSKA (reference sequence). Germline trimming cut 1 base from V and 2 bases from J; bases unmatched to any gene: 2.

The chain joins TRBV7-2 to TRBJ1-2, with 7 bases matching TRBD1. Trimming removed 4 bases from V and 4 bases from J; junction bases left unmatched: 6. Per the germline V gene, CDR1 is SGHTA and CDR2 is FQGNSA. The CDR3 spans 14 residues. CDR3 sequence (DNA): TGTGCCAGCAGCTCCTACAGGGGTGGCTATGGCTACACCTTC. It codes for CASSSYRGGYGYTF.

The J gene is TRBJ1-2, the V gene TRBV4-1, with D hard to call. Deletions cut 1 base from V and 2 bases from J, with 8 bases between. This CDR3 has 14 residues. Germline CDR1 reads MGHRA; CDR2 reads YSYEKL. For the CDR3, the DNA is TGCGCCAGCAGCCAAGTCGGCGAGAACTATGGCTACACCTTC. Translation: CASSQVGENYGYTF.

The chain couples TRBV28 to TRBJ1-1, with D tentatively TRBD1 (6 bases). The germline V and J ends were trimmed by 7 bases and 6 bases, with 18 bases remaining between them. The CDR3 has 14 amino acids. The germline V gene has CDR1 MDHEN and CDR2 SYDVKM. The CDR3 here is CASTSQGRGAEAFF. CDR3 sequence (DNA): TGTGCCAGCACCTCGCAGGGGAGAGGCGCTGAAGCTTTCTTT.

The chain joins TRBV27 to TRBJ2-1; 13 bases are shared with TRBD2. Losses at the gene ends were 5 bases for V and 7 bases for J; bases not matched to a gene: 8. Germline loops: CDR1 MNHEY, CDR2 SMNVEV (reference sequence). The CDR3 consists of 16 residues. CDR3 coding DNA: TGTGCCAGCAGTCGTGGACTAGCGGGAGTTTCAAATGAGCAGTTCTTC. Its translation: CASSRGLAGVSNEQFF.

The V and J genes are TRBV5-1 and TRBJ1-1, with D perhaps matching TRBD1 (6 bases). The CDR3 runs to 15 residues. Trimming took off 3 bases at V and 0 bases at J, with 12 bases between the two ends. Looked up from germline, CDR1 is SGHRS and CDR2 is YFSETQ. DNA for the CDR3: TGCGCCAGCAGCTGGTGGGGGGGCGTGAACACTGAAGCTTTCTTT. This encodes CASSWWGGVNTEAFF.

This clonotype came up a few times. The chain has TRBV11-2 and TRBJ2-5; D might be TRBD1 or TRBD2, each matching 5 bases. This CDR3 is 15 amino acids long. Trimming removed 1 base at V and 5 bases at J, with 14 bases between. CDR1 and CDR2 from the germline V gene are SGHAT and FQNNGV. The CDR3 loop is CASSLVGARVETQYF. CDR3 DNA sequence: TGTGCCAGCAGCTTAGTCGGGGCCCGCGTGGAGACCCAGTACTTC. The complete variable domain, with remaining parts taken from reference TRBV11-2 and TRBJ2-5, reads EAGVAQSPRYKIIEKRQSVAFWCNPISGHATLYWYQQILGQGPKLLIQFQNNGVVDDSQLPKDRFSAERLKGVDSTLKIQPAKLEDSAVYLCASSLVGARVETQYFGPGTRLLVL.

The CDR3 region is CASSYSILEGGESNEQFF. The DNA for the CDR3 is TGTGCCAGCAGTTACTCGATATTGGAGGGGGGCGAGTCGAATGAGCAGTTCTTC. This chain joins TRBV6-5 and TRBJ2-1; the D call may be TRBD1 or TRBD2 (6 bases each). The germline CDR1 and CDR2 sequences are MNHEY and SVGAGI. V lost 0 bases and J lost 7, with 22 bases in between. This CDR3 is 18 amino acids long.

The chain combines TRBV20-1 with TRBJ2-1; 11 nucleotides align to TRBD2. The CDR3 has 16 residues. CDR1 is DFQATT, CDR2 SNEGSKA, per germline (reference sequence). V shed 3 bases and J 4 bases; nucleotides not matched to a gene: 8. The CDR3 region has the DNA TGCAGTGCTAGGGCAATGGGACTAGCGGTATACAATGAGCAGTTCTTC. It encodes CSARAMGLAVYNEQFF.

CDR3 DNA sequence: TGCGCCAGCAGCCGACGACTATCGACAAGTGAGCAGTTCTTC. Translation: CASSRRLSTSEQFF. The genes are TRBV4-3 and TRBJ2-1; D is perhaps TRBD2 (5 bases). Germline V gene data show CDR1 as LGHNA and CDR2 as YSLEER. This CDR3 has 14 amino acids. Trimming removed 4 bases at V and 9 bases at J, with 16 bases between.

The chain has TRBV9 and TRBJ1-1; D is possibly TRBD1 (6 bases). CDR3 length equals 14 residues. V was trimmed by 3 bases and J by 6 bases, leaving 15 bases between them. The V gene's germline CDR1 is SGDLS and CDR2 YYNGEE. DNA for the CDR3: TGTGCCAGCAGCGCCCAGGGGCGACTCGCTGAAGCTTTCTTT. Residues: CASSAQGRLAEAFF.

The chain employs TRBV25-1 and TRBJ1-4; D remains ambiguous. V was pared by 2 bases and J by 0 bases, with 13 bases between. Looked up from germline, CDR1 is MGHDK and CDR2 is SYGVNS. The CDR3 consists of 17 residues. This CDR3 is CASSEMEGWATNEKLFF. In nucleotides, the CDR3 is TGTGCCAGCAGTGAAATGGAGGGCTGGGCAACTAATGAAAAACTGTTTTTT. The full variable domain, its missing parts supplied by reference TRBV25-1 and TRBJ1-4, is EADIYQTPRYLVIGTGKKITLECSQTMGHDKMYWYQQDPGMELHLIHYSYGVNSTEKGDLSSESTVSRIRTEHFPLTLESARPSHTSQYLCASSEMEGWATNEKLFFGSGTQLSVL.

CDR3 coding DNA: TGTGCCAGCAGTTACTCCAGGGCCTATGAGCAGTTCTTC. Protein: CASSYSRAYEQFF. The chain recombines TRBV6-2 or TRBV6-3 with TRBJ2-1, with D perhaps TRBD1 (5 bases). V lost 0 bases and J 8 bases, leaving 8 bases between the germline ends. The CDR3 runs 13 residues. Germline CDR1 is MNHEY and CDR2 is SVGEGT.

The table lists this clonotype with a few counts. The J gene is TRBJ2-7, the V gene TRBV12-3 or TRBV12-4; the match to TRBD2 covers 10 bases. J was trimmed by 2 bases and V by 6 bases; bases with no gene match: 4. CDR3 length: 14 residues. Here the CDR3 reads CASRPLAGAYEQYF. CDR3 bases: TGTGCCAGCAGACCTCTAGCGGGAGCCTACGAGCAGTACTTC.

This clonotype was counted a few times. This chain links TRBV27 with TRBJ2-1, with 16 positions matching TRBD2. The germline gives CDR1 MNHEY, CDR2 SMNVEV (reference sequence). The V segment lost 2 bases and the J segment 8 bases; nucleotides outside the gene matches: 0. The CDR3 sequence is 15 residues long. This CDR3 reads CASSLGTSGRDEQFF. CDR3 nucleotides: TGTGCCAGCAGTTTAGGGACTAGCGGGAGGGATGAGCAGTTCTTC.

This clonotype was counted a few times. The J gene is TRBJ1-6, the V gene TRBV7-9; D is undetermined. Per germline, CDR1 SEHNR and CDR2 FQNEAQ (reference sequence). The CDR3 extends over 15 amino acids. The V end was cut by 3 bases, the J end by 0 bases, with 6 bases between. The CDR3 loop reads CASSFSSSYNSPLHF. The CDR3 bases are TGTGCCAGCAGCTTTTCTAGCTCCTATAATTCACCCCTCCACTTT.